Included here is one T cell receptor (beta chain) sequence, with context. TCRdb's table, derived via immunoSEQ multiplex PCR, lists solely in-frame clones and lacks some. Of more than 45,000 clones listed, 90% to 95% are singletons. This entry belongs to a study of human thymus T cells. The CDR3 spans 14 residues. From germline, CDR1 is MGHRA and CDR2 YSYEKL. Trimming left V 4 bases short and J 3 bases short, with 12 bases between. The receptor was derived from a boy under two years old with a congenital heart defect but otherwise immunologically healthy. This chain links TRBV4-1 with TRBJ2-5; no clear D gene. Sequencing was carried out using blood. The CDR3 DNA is TGCGCCAGCAGCCCCTCCCCGCGGAAAGAGACCCAGTACTTC. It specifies CASSPSPRKETQYF.